The 9 T cell receptor beta chains given below trace back to one sample, sequenced in a study of blood T cell repertoires in COVID-19. The assay was immunoSEQ multiplex PCR, and TCRdb's table has in-frame clones only and misses some. Among about 120,000 clones, 75% to 85% were seen once, and the ten largest hold more than 9%. The sample was peripheral blood. The receptors stem from a human donor in a cohort sampled during active COVID-19.

A single count supports this clone. The rearrangement joins TRBV27 to TRBJ2-7; weak D call: TRBD2 (5 bases). V was shortened by 0 bases and J by 0 bases, with 15 bases between the two germline ends. Germline V gene sequence: CDR1 MNHEY, CDR2 SMNVEV (reference sequence). The CDR3 runs to 17 residues. CDR3 nucleotide sequence: TGTGCCAGCAGTTTATCGGACGAGCCCGAGGGCTCCTACGAGCAGTACTTC. Encoded protein: CASSLSDEPEGSYEQYF.

This chain joins TRBV15 and TRBJ2-1, with 7 bases aligning to TRBD2. The junction had 5 bases not matched to a gene; V was cut back by 8 bases and J by 1 base. In germline, CDR1 is LNHNV, CDR2 YYDKDF (reference sequence). CDR3 length equals 14 residues. The CDR3 sequence is CATQTGGSYNEQFF. The CDR3 coding sequence is TGTGCCACCCAGACGGGAGGATCCTACAATGAGCAGTTCTTC.

CDR3 region: CASSPHWGLTNSGANVLTF. The CDR3 coding sequence is TGTGCCAGCAGTCCCCATTGGGGCCTAACTAACTCTGGGGCCAACGTCCTGACTTTC. The chain carries TRBV6-6 and TRBJ2-6, with D possibly being TRBD1 (5 bases). The V gene's germline CDR1 is MNHNY and CDR2 SVGAGI (reference sequence). Trimming took off 5 bases at V and 0 bases at J, with 20 bases between the two ends. The CDR3 sequence is 19 residues long.

The CDR3 nucleotides are TGTGCCAGCAGCCGGACCTTTTCGGGGGGGGGAAAAGAGACCCAGTACTTC. Its protein product is CASSRTFSGGGKETQYF. The rearrangement joins TRBV3-1 (or the pseudogene TRBV3-2) to TRBJ2-5, with 8 bases matching TRBD2. Germline V gives CDR1 LGHDT, CDR2 YNNKEL (reference sequence). Unmatched junction bases numbered 13, after V lost 4 bases and J lost 3 bases. This CDR3 is built from 17 residues.

V usage is TRBV28 and J usage is TRBJ1-3, with D tentatively TRBD1 (5 bases). CDR3 length equals 15 residues. The germline gives CDR1 MDHEN, CDR2 SYDVKM. Between the trimmed V and J ends, which lost 6 bases and 0 bases, there was a span of 12 bases. CDR3 sequence reads: CASREGLSSGNTIYF. CDR3 coding DNA: TGTGCCAGCAGGGAGGGACTTAGCTCTGGAAACACCATATATTTT.

This chain connects TRBV2 to TRBJ1-5, with 8 bases identical to TRBD1. Germline V lookup: CDR1 SNHLY, CDR2 FYNNEI. There are 15 residues in the CDR3. Germline trimming cut 4 bases from V and 2 bases from J; bases unmatched to any gene: 4. This CDR3 reads CASSAGGAGNQPQHF. In DNA, the CDR3 is TGTGCCAGCAGTGCAGGGGGCGCGGGCAATCAGCCCCAGCATTTT.

The CDR3 sequence is CASSPQGNQPQHF. Written as DNA, the CDR3 is TGTGCCAGCAGTCCCCAGGGAAATCAGCCCCAGCATTTT. J is TRBJ1-5 and V is TRBV2; D possibly corresponds to TRBD1 (5 bases). The germline gives CDR1 SNHLY, CDR2 FYNNEI. The CDR3 has 13 residues. V lost 5 bases, J lost 4 bases, and 9 bases lay in between.

The V call is TRBV6-2 or TRBV6-3, the J call TRBJ2-7; maybe TRBD1 (6 bases). Trimming left V 2 bases short and J 1 base short, with 12 bases between. Germline assignment: CDR1 MNHEY and CDR2 SVGEGT. The CDR3 loop spans 15 amino acids. CDR3 DNA sequence: TGTGCCAGCAGTTACCCCGGGACACGTTCCTACGAGCAGTACTTC. Residues: CASSYPGTRSYEQYF.

The chain employs TRBV19 and TRBJ2-7, with D tentatively TRBD1 (6 bases). V shed 6 bases and J shed 4 bases, with 13 bases lying between them. The CDR3 is 13 residues long. In germline, CDR1 is LNHDA, CDR2 SQIVND (reference sequence). CDR3 bases: TGTGCCAGTAGCTGGGGGCTTGAGTACGAGCAGTACTTC. Its protein product is CASSWGLEYEQYF.